This is a list of T cell receptor beta chains from one sample in a study of T cells in localized non-small cell lung cancer. This table comes from immunoSEQ multiplex PCR, and its TCRdb copy is limited to in-frame clones, with some not included. The sample has fewer than 90,000 clones, roughly 86% seen once; the top ten hold more than 2.5%. The specimen was peripheral blood, collected before any cancer treatment. The receptor set was obtained from a man aged 40 to 70 with stage I lung adenocarcinoma. Each CDR3 is given with its conserved first and last residue. D genes are given only for firm matches. Some rows have no size entry. The others give once, few or many, or a class for an expanded clone.

TRBJ2-1	-	TRBD2	TRBV6-5	CASSTFSGRAAEQFF	TGTGCCAGCAGTACCTTTAGCGGGAGGGCCGCTGAGCAGTTCTTC
TRBJ1-1	-	TRBD1	TRBV6-1	CASSEVDRSTEAFF	TGTGCCAGCAGTGAGGTGGACAGGAGTACTGAAGCTTTCTTT
TRBJ1-2	-	-	TRBV28	CASSLQGYGYTF	TGTGCCAGCAGTTTACAGGGCTATGGCTACACCTTC
TRBJ1-1	-	-	TRBV4-2	CASSQVGWEGTNTEAFF	TGTGCCAGCAGCCAGGTGGGATGGGAAGGGACGAACACTGAAGCTTTCTTT
TRBJ2-4	-	-	TRBV10-3	CAISDPRGGSGSLTKNIQYF	TGTGCCATCAGTGACCCGAGGGGCGGCTCTGGTAGTCTGACCAAAAACATTCAGTACTTC
TRBJ2-3	-	-	TRBV6-5	CASSGGSWDTQYF	TGTGCCAGCAGCGGGGGATCCTGGGATACGCAGTATTTT
TRBJ2-2	-	-	TRBV30	CAWLGNRVGELFF	TGTGCCTGGTTAGGGAACAGGGTCGGGGAGCTGTTTTTT
TRBJ1-1	few	-	TRBV6-1	CASSDIRGNTEAFF	TGTGCCAGCAGTGATATCAGGGGGAACACTGAAGCTTTCTTT
TRBJ2-5	-	TRBD2	TRBV15	CATSRGASGGYQETQYF	TGTGCCACCAGCAGAGGGGCTAGCGGGGGTTACCAAGAGACCCAGTACTTC
TRBJ1-1	-	-	TRBV7-8	CASSLKRNTEAFF	TGTGCCAGCAGCTTAAAAAGGAACACTGAAGCTTTCTTT
TRBJ2-3	-	-	TRBV5-1	CASSRGQRGVDTQYF	TGCGCCAGCAGCCGGGGCCAAAGAGGAGTAGATACGCAGTATTTT
TRBJ2-7	few	TRBD1	TRBV5-4	CASSRPGTGGYEQYF	TGTGCCAGCAGCCGCCCCGGGACAGGGGGCTACGAGCAGTACTTC
TRBJ2-3	-	-	TRBV9	CASSVGSGVLTDTQYF	TGTGCCAGCAGCGTAGGTTCGGGGGTCCTCACAGATACGCAGTATTTT
TRBJ1-1	-	-	TRBV4-3	CASSQVAAGHPEAFF	TGCGCCAGCAGCCAAGTGGCGGCGGGGCACCCTGAAGCTTTCTTT
TRBJ2-1	-	TRBD2	TRBV27	CASSLGLTSGPSSYNEQFF	TGTGCCAGCAGTTTAGGGCTAACTAGCGGGCCGAGCTCCTACAATGAGCAGTTCTTC
TRBJ1-1	few	-	TRBV7-3	CASSRSGNTEAFF	TGTGCCAGCAGCCGGTCCGGGAACACTGAAGCTTTCTTT
TRBJ2-2	-	-	TRBV30	CAWSYGGELFF	TGTGCCTGGAGTTACGGCGGGGAGCTGTTTTTT
TRBJ2-1	once	TRBD1	TRBV7-2	CASSLAGGDRGPNEQFF	TGTGCCAGCAGCTTAGCCGGTGGGGACAGGGGGCCCAATGAGCAGTTCTTC
TRBJ1-2	-	-	TRBV6-5	CASRQMGYTF	TGTGCCAGCAGACAGATGGGCTACACCTTC
TRBJ2-6	-	-	TRBV19	CASSIQGRGAGANVLTF	TGTGCCAGTAGTATACAGGGAAGGGGAGCTGGGGCCAACGTCCTGACTTTC
TRBJ1-3	-	TRBD1	TRBV6-1	CASHRDRTGNTIYF	TGTGCCAGCCACCGGGACAGGACTGGAAACACCATATATTTT
TRBJ1-2	few	-	TRBV14	CASRPGTAPYGYTF	TGTGCCAGCAGACCCGGGACCGCCCCTTATGGCTACACCTTC
TRBJ2-7	-	-	TRBV5-1	CASSLLQDYEQYF	TGCGCCAGCAGCTTATTACAAGACTACGAGCAGTACTTC
TRBJ1-5	-	-	TRBV6-6	CASRAPGEGSNQPQHF	TGTGCCAGCAGGGCGCCAGGGGAAGGAAGCAATCAGCCCCAGCATTTT